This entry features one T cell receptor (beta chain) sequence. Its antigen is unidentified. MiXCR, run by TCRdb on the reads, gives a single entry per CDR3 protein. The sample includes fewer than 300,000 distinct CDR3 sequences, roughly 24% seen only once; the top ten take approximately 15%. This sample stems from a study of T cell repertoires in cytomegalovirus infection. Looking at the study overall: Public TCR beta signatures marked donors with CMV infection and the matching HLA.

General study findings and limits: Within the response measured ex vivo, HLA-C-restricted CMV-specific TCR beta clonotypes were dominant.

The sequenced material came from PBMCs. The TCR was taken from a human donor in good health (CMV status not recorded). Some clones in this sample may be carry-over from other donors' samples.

CDR3: CATSDPHGQGTNTGELFF. Written as DNA, the CDR3 is TGTGCCACCAGTGATCCTCATGGACAGGGAACGAACACCGGGGAGCTGTTTTTT. The chain employs TRBV24-1 and TRBJ2-2; 8 bases match TRBD1. There are 18 residues in the CDR3. Losses at the gene ends were 3 bases for V and 0 bases for J; bases not matched to a gene: 8. Germline values: CDR1 KGHDR, CDR2 SFDVKD.